The source of this T cell receptor beta chain is a study of blood T cell repertoires in COVID-19. Overall study: Samples came from the United States, Italy and Spain, spanning acute and convalescent COVID-19.

Germline loops: CDR1 SNHLY, CDR2 FYNNEI. The length of the CDR3 is 16 residues. J lost 2 bases, V lost 2 bases, and 3 bases had no gene match. Assay used: immunoSEQ multiplex PCR; TCRdb lists only in-frame clones, some missing. The sample shows roughly 330,000 clones, approximately 88% of them seen only once. The rearrangement links TRBV2 to TRBJ2-1, with 10 bases lining up with TRBD2. The clonotype comes from a young man with COVID-19, enrolled during active disease. The specimen was peripheral blood. CDR3 coding DNA: TGTGCCAGCAGTGAACGGCTAGCGGGGGCCTACAATGAGCAGTTCTTC. Translation: CASSERLAGAYNEQFF.